This T cell receptor beta chain is drawn from a study of low-dose radiotherapy and immunotherapy resistance in tumors. Overall study: At a dose of 200 mg/m2, intravenous cyclophosphamide was given every two weeks, one day before radiation and immunotherapy.

Specified time point: after trial treatment. Documented treatment: LDRT plus nivolumab, ipilimumab, low-dose cyclophosphamide and aspirin (RACIN trial). TRAV- and TRBV-specific primers were used for first-strand cDNA, which covered alpha and beta chains. The PCR that amplified TCRs ran for about 20 cycles, relying on a constant-region primer and a V-primer adapter. From the reads, TCRdb called clonotypes with MiXCR, one entry per CDR3 protein. Among tens of thousands of distinct CDR3 sequences listed, 20% to 25% were seen once. This clonotype has a count of ten or more. The source of this sequence is a female donor with ovarian cancer. Material: PBMCs, obtained after low-dose radiotherapy plus immunotherapy.

This CDR3 is CATSRELLQGTHPLDTQYF. In DNA, the CDR3 is TGTGCCACCAGCAGGGAACTGCTTCAGGGGACACATCCCCTGGATACGCAGTATTTT. The chain uses TRBV15 and TRBJ2-3, with D maybe TRBD1 (6 bases). CDR1 is LNHNV and CDR2 is YYDKDF in the germline V gene (reference sequence). There are 19 residues in the CDR3. Trimming took 3 bases from V and 6 from J, leaving 28 bases between them.